This TCR beta chain was recorded in a study of glioma-infiltrating T cells. The iRepertoire nested amplicon-rescue multiplex PCR amplified TCR alpha and beta CDR3s from RNA. Each CDR3 protein is one row after TCRdb ran MiXCR on the multiplex PCR reads. The sample holds over 120,000 distinct CDR3 sequences, 35% to 50% seen once. Study-level points and caveats: Non-neoplastic patients had below-expected tissue-blood divergence, while all gliomas exceeded expectation. Tissue and blood shared very few CDR3 sequences.

This clonotype showed up many times. Its antigen is as yet unknown. This TCR was recovered from a human donor with low-grade glioma or glioblastoma, undergoing nonglioma brain surgery, or in good health (not recorded which). Sequences were obtained from glioma tissue, nonneoplastic brain tissue, or PBMCs (not recorded which).

CDR3 coding DNA: TGCAGTGCTAGGGATAGCGGGAGAGGGTCAGATACGCAGTATTTT. Protein: CSARDSGRGSDTQYF. The chain links TRBV20-1 to TRBJ2-3, with TRBD2 identical over 9 bases. CDR3 size: 15 residues. After removal of 3 bases from V and 4 bases from J, the junction contained 8 bases not matched to a gene. Germline CDR1 DFQATT, CDR2 SNEGSKA (reference sequence).